The clone carrying this T cell receptor beta chain was observed at least ten times. Its antigen is still unknown. This record belongs to a study of response to subunit inactivated influenza vaccine. The CDR3 runs 14 residues. Per the germline V gene, CDR1 is MDHEN and CDR2 is SYDVKM. Trimming pared 5 bases from V and 6 bases from J, leaving 16 bases between. TCRdb processed the RT-PCR reads anew with MiXCR; each CDR3 protein has one entry. The sample lists about 580,000 distinct CDR3 sequences, around 15% occurring once. Notes on the study in general: Few additional T cells are recruited per seasonal influenza vaccination, authors suggested.

The chain recombines TRBV28 with TRBJ1-2, with D perhaps TRBD1 (5 bases). The sequenced sample was PBMCs from blood, obtained 11 to 12 days after vaccination. This receptor was obtained from a man aged 50-60 years who received an inactivated influenza vaccine. The CDR3 sequence is CASSRTLSAHGYTF. The CDR3 nucleotides are TGTGCCAGCAGTCGGACATTATCAGCTCATGGCTACACCTTC.